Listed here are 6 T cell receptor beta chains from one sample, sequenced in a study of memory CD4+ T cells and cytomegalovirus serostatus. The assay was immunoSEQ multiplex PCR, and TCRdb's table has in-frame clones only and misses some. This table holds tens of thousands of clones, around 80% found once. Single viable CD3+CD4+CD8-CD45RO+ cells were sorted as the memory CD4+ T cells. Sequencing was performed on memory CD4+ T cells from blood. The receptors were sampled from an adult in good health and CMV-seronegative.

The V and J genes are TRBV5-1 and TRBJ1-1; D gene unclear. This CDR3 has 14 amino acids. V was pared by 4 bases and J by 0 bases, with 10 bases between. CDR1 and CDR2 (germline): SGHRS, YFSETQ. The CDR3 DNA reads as TGCGCCAGCAGCCTGACGGGAATGAACACTGAAGCTTTCTTT. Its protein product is CASSLTGMNTEAFF.

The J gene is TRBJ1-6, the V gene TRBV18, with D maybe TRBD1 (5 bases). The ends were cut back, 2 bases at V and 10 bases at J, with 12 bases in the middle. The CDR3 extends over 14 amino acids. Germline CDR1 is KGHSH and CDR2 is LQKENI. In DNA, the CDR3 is TGTGCCAGCTCACCAAGTCCAGGGTACTCACCCCTCCACTTT. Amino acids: CASSPSPGYSPLHF.

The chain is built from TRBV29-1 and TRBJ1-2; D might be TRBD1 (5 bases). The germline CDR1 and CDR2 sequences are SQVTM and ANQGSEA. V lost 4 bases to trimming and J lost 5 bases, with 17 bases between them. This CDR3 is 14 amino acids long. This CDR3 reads CSVAPRGGEYGYTF. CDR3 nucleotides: TGCAGCGTTGCCCCTCGGGGCGGAGAGTATGGCTACACCTTC. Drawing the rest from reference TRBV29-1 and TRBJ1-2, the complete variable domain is SAVISQKPSRDICQRGTSLTIQCQVDSQVTMMFWYRQQPGQSLTLIATANQGSEATYESGFVIDKFPISRPNLTFSTLTVSNMSPEDSSIYLCSVAPRGGEYGYTFGSGTRLTVV.

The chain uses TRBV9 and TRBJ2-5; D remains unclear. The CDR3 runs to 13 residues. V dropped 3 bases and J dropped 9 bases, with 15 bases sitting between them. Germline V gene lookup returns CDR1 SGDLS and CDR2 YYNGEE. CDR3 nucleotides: TGTGCCAGCAGCGCAGACATAGGTTGGGCCCAGTACTTC. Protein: CASSADIGWAQYF.

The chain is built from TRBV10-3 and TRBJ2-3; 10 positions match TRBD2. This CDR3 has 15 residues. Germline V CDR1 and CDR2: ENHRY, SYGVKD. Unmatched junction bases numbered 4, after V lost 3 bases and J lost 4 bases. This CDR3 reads CAISEAGGPPDTQYF. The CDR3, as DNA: TGTGCCATCAGTGAAGCGGGAGGGCCCCCAGATACGCAGTATTTT.

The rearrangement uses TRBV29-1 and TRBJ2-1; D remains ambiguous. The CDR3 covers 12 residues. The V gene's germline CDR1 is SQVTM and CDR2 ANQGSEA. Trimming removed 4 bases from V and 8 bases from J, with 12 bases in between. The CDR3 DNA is TGCAGCGTTGTTGGTACCCTTTATGAGCAGTTCTTC. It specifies CSVVGTLYEQFF.